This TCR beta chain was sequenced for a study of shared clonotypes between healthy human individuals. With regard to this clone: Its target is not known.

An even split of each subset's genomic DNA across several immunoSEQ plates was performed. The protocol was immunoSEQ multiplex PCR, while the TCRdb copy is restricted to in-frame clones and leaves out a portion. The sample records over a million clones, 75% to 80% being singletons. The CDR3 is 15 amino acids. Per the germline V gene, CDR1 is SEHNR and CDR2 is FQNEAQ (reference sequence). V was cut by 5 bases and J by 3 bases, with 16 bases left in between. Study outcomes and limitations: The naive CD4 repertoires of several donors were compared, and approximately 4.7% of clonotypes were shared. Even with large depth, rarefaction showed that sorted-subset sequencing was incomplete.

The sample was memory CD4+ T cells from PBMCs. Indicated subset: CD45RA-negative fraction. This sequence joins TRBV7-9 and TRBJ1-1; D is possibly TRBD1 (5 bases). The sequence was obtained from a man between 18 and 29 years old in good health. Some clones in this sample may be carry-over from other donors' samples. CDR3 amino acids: CASSRPGTGDTEAFF. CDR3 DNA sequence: TGTGCCAGCAGCCGCCCCGGGACGGGTGACACTGAAGCTTTCTTT.